These T cell receptor beta chains were read from a single sample in a study of shared clonotypes between healthy human individuals. Clones were read by immunoSEQ multiplex PCR, and TCRdb kept only the in-frame ones, dropping some. The table has some 500,000 clones, roughly 95% seen once. Input material: naive CD4+ T cells sorted from blood. The receptors come from a woman aged 25-40 years in good health. CDR3s include the opening cysteine and the closing phenylalanine or tryptophan. Each record gives: V gene, J gene, D gene, clone size, CDR3 protein, CDR3 DNA. D genes are given only for firm matches. Expanded clones are given a class, and other clones once, few, many or no size at all.

>TRBV18|TRBJ2-7|TRBD2|.
CASSPGTSGAYEQYF
TGTGCCAGCTCCCCCGGGACTAGCGGGGCCTACGAGCAGTACTTC
>TRBV5-1|TRBJ2-5|TRBD1|.
CASSLGTGREETQYF
TGCGCCAGCAGCTTGGGGACAGGACGAGAAGAGACCCAGTACTTC
>TRBV4-1|TRBJ2-6|.|.
CASSQITTTGANVLTF
TGCGCCAGCAGCCAAATAACGACTACTGGGGCCAACGTCCTGACTTTC
>TRBV19|TRBJ2-2|TRBD1|.
CASSRDRAPGELFF
TGTGCCAGTAGCCGGGACAGGGCCCCCGGGGAGCTGTTTTTT
>TRBV28|TRBJ2-7|TRBD1|.
CASSLTGGLYEQYF
TGTGCCAGCAGCTTAACAGGGGGCTTATACGAGCAGTACTTC
>TRBV5-4|TRBJ1-2|TRBD1|.
CASSLQGADGYTF
TGTGCCAGCAGCCTACAGGGGGCTGACGGCTACACCTTC
>TRBV19|TRBJ2-7|TRBD1|few
CASSTGTGGEQYF
TGTGCCAGTAGTACCGGGACAGGGGGCGAGCAGTACTTC
>TRBV6-5|TRBJ2-5|.|.
CASTYSGNPETQYF
TGTGCCAGCACCTACTCCGGCAACCCAGAGACCCAGTACTTC
>TRBV7-9|TRBJ2-1|TRBD2|.
CASSPLSGGTKSSYNEQFF
TGTGCCAGCAGCCCGTTATCCGGGGGGACTAAGAGCTCCTACAATGAGCAGTTCTTC
>TRBV5-1|TRBJ2-5|TRBD1|.
CASSFLPGQQETQYF
TGCGCCAGCAGCTTCCTCCCGGGACAGCAAGAGACCCAGTACTTC
>TRBV28|TRBJ2-2|.|.
CASSLAKIGELFF
TGTGCCAGCAGTTTGGCAAAAATCGGGGAGCTGTTTTTT
>TRBV25-1|TRBJ2-7|TRBD1|.
CASRPKTGSGYEQYF
TGTGCCAGCAGGCCTAAGACAGGGTCAGGCTACGAGCAGTACTTC
>TRBV28|TRBJ2-1|.|.
CASSLYRELLF
TGTGCCAGCAGTTTATACAGGGAGCTCCTCTTC
>TRBV28|TRBJ1-5|TRBD1|.
CASSAHRGNQPQHF
TGTGCCAGCAGTGCCCACAGGGGAAATCAGCCCCAGCATTTT
>TRBV6-1|TRBJ2-3|.|.
CATRDSTDTQYF
TGTGCCACCCGGGACTCCACAGATACGCAGTATTTT
>TRBV25-1|TRBJ2-7|TRBD2|.
CASSEPGGTYEQYF
TGTGCCAGCAGTGAACCGGGAGGTACCTACGAGCAGTACTTC
>TRBV18|TRBJ1-5|.|.
CASSPPGQGNQPQHF
TGTGCCAGCTCACCACCAGGGCAGGGGAATCAGCCCCAGCATTTT
>TRBV5-6|TRBJ2-3|.|.
CASSLMGDTQYF
TGTGCCAGCAGCCTGATGGGGGATACGCAGTATTTT
>TRBV28|TRBJ1-2|.|.
CASSFRDGYTF
TGTGCCAGCAGTTTCAGGGATGGCTACACCTTC
>TRBV13|TRBJ2-5|.|.
CASSRALGWRGGETQYF
TGTGCCAGCAGCCGCGCCCTGGGGTGGAGGGGAGGAGAGACCCAGTACTTC
>TRBV6-1|TRBJ1-4|.|.
CASSDRGAVEKLFF
TGTGCCAGCAGTGATCGGGGGGCAGTTGAAAAACTGTTTTTT
>TRBV28|TRBJ2-7|TRBD2|.
CASSFTSGTHFSYEQYF
TGTGCCAGCAGTTTTACTAGCGGGACTCATTTCTCCTACGAGCAGTACTTC
>TRBV29-1|TRBJ1-2|.|.
CSVSISGRAYGYTF
TGCAGCGTTTCGATAAGTGGAAGGGCCTATGGCTACACCTTC
>TRBV4-1|TRBJ2-7|TRBD1|.
CASSQGGQGLYEQYF
TGCGCCAGCAGCCAAGGGGGACAGGGACTCTACGAGCAGTACTTC
>TRBV5-1|TRBJ1-1|TRBD1|.
CASSGVSRGQVLEAFF
TGCGCCAGCTCTGGGGTATCCCGGGGACAGGTACTTGAAGCTTTCTTT
>TRBV28|TRBJ2-3|TRBD1|.
CASTGQEVADTQYF
TGTGCCAGCACCGGACAGGAGGTTGCAGATACGCAGTATTTT
>TRBV27|TRBJ1-2|.|once
CARGGPQNYGYTF
TGTGCCAGGGGGGGGCCTCAAAACTATGGCTACACCTTC
>TRBV2|TRBJ2-2|TRBD2|.
CASSEGRERNGELFF
TGTGCCAGCAGCGAGGGGCGGGAGCGGAACGGGGAGCTGTTTTTT
>TRBV6-5|TRBJ2-7|.|.
CASSYSGRWDYEQYF
TGTGCCAGCAGTTACTCCGGCAGGTGGGACTACGAGCAGTACTTC
>TRBV2|TRBJ2-7|.|.
CASSEAGARGLYEQYF
TGTGCCAGCAGTGAAGCCGGGGCCAGGGGCCTCTACGAGCAGTACTTC
>TRBV2|TRBJ2-7|.|.
CASSPTGPPVYEQYF
TGTGCCAGCAGCCCCACAGGCCCCCCGGTGTACGAGCAGTACTTC
>TRBV2|TRBJ1-6|TRBD1|.
CASSGQGTANSPLHF
TGTGCCAGCAGCGGGCAAGGGACAGCGAATTCACCCCTCCACTTT
>TRBV14|TRBJ1-1|.|.
CASSPHFGEGTEAFF
TGTGCCAGCAGCCCTCACTTCGGGGAGGGCACTGAAGCTTTCTTT
>TRBV10-3|TRBJ2-7|TRBD1|.
CAISDKGQGTYEQYF
TGTGCCATCAGTGATAAGGGACAGGGAACCTACGAGCAGTACTTC
>TRBV5-4|TRBJ1-4|.|.
CASSLQGSRSEKLFF
TGTGCCAGCAGCTTGCAGGGGAGCCGAAGTGAAAAACTGTTTTTT
>TRBV28|TRBJ1-3|.|.
CASSSAGGNTIYF
TGTGCCAGCAGTTCGGCAGGTGGAAACACCATATATTTT
>TRBV5-1|TRBJ2-7|.|.
CASSPDSGGYEQYF
TGCGCCAGCAGCCCTGACAGTGGCGGATACGAGCAGTACTTC
>TRBV7-7|TRBJ2-5|TRBD2|.
CASSPQIAGVGETQYF
TGTGCCAGCAGCCCACAGATAGCGGGAGTGGGAGAGACCCAGTACTTC
>TRBV5-4|TRBJ2-7|TRBD1|few
CASSSDRAYSEQYF
TGTGCCAGCAGCTCGGACAGGGCATATTCCGAGCAGTACTTC
>TRBV5-1|TRBJ2-1|TRBD2|.
CASSSTKTSGSMNEQFF
TGCGCCAGCAGCTCCACGAAAACTAGCGGGAGTATGAATGAGCAGTTCTTC
>TRBV4-2|TRBJ2-3|.|.
CASSQVSAKRSTDTQYF
TGTGCCAGCAGCCAAGTTTCGGCCAAACGGAGTACAGATACGCAGTATTTT
>TRBV4-1|TRBJ2-1|TRBD1|.
CASSQDGTGNEQFF
TGCGCCAGCAGCCAAGACGGGACAGGGAATGAGCAGTTCTTC